The 6 T cell receptor beta chains below come from one sample, sequenced in a study of blood T cell repertoires in COVID-19. TCRdb's table, derived via immunoSEQ multiplex PCR, lists solely in-frame clones and lacks some. The sample lists 250,000 or so clones; approximately 86% were seen once. The specimen sequenced was peripheral blood. The receptors derive from a man aged 25-40 years with active or convalescent COVID-19.

The genes are TRBV6-5 and TRBJ1-1; the D gene is possibly TRBD1 (5 bases). Trimming shortened V by 5 bases and J by 3 bases, and 16 bases separated the two germline ends. The CDR3 consists of 15 residues. The germline CDR1 and CDR2 sequences are MNHEY and SVGAGI. The CDR3 protein is CASSRIGEGYTEAFF. CDR3 in DNA: TGTGCCAGCAGTAGGATTGGGGAGGGGTACACTGAAGCTTTCTTT.

The chain is built from TRBV11-2 and TRBJ2-1; 9 bases fit TRBD2. Trimming cost V 2 bases and J 0 bases; bases outside gene matches: 8. The CDR3 extends over 18 amino acids. CDR1 is SGHAT, CDR2 FQNNGV, per germline. CDR3 nucleotides: TGTGCCAGCAGCTTAATCGGTCTAGCGGGGAGCTCCTACAATGAGCAGTTCTTC. Translation gives CASSLIGLAGSSYNEQFF.

This clone was recorded only once. The chain recombines TRBV6-2 or TRBV6-3 with TRBJ2-2; 9 nucleotides match TRBD2. CDR1 is MNHEY, CDR2 SVGEGT, per germline. The V gene end was trimmed by 4 bases and the J gene end by 4 bases; junction bases not matched to a gene: 7. This CDR3 spans 16 amino acids. CDR3 sequence (DNA): TGTGCCAGCAGTTTTGCGGGGGGGCCGGGCACCGGGGAGCTGTTTTTT. It codes for CASSFAGGPGTGELFF.

V and J are TRBV2 and TRBJ1-1; TRBD1 aligns across 9 bases. The CDR3 spans 13 residues. J lost 10 bases, V lost 5 bases, and 8 bases had no gene match. CDR1 and CDR2 from the germline V gene are SNHLY and FYNNEI. CDR3 in DNA: TGTGCCAGCAGTCGAGACAGGGGGATGAGAGCTTTCTTT. This encodes CASSRDRGMRAFF.

This chain joins TRBV5-4 and TRBJ2-1, with D maybe TRBD2 (7 bases). The CDR3 has 17 amino acids. Germline CDR1 SGHNT, CDR2 YYREEE (reference sequence). V lost 5 bases to trimming and J lost 3 bases, with 21 bases between them. The CDR3 sequence: CASSMGRGGLFYNEQFF. In DNA, the CDR3 is TGTGCCAGCAGTATGGGGAGGGGGGGCCTTTTCTACAATGAGCAGTTCTTC.

The chain couples TRBV7-7 to TRBJ2-1, with TRBD2 identical over 12 bases. The J segment lost 7 bases and the V segment lost 5 bases, leaving 3 bases of the junction unmatched. The CDR3 is made up of 14 amino acids. Germline loops: CDR1 SSHAT, CDR2 FNYEAQ (reference sequence). The CDR3 sequence: CASSPGLAGNEQFF. In DNA form, the CDR3 reads TGTGCCAGCAGCCCGGGACTAGCGGGTAATGAGCAGTTCTTC.